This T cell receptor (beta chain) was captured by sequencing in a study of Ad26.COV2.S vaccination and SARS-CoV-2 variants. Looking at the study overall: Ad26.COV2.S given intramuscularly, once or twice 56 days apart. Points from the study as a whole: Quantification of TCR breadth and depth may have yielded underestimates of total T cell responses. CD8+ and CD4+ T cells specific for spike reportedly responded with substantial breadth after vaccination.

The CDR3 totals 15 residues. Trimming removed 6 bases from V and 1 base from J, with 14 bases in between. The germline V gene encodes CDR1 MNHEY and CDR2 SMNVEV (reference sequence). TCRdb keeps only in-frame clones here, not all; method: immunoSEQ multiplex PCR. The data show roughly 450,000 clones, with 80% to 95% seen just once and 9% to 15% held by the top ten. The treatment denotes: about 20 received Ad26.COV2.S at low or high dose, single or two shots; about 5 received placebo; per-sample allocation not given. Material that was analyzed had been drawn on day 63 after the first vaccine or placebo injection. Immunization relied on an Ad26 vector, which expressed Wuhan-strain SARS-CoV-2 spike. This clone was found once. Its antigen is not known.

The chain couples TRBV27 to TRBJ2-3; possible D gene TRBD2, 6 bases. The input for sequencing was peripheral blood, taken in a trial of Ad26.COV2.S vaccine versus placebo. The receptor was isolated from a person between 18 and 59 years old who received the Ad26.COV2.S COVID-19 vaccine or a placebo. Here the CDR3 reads CASSLSGAGTDTQYF. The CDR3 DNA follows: TGTGCCAGCAGCCTTAGCGGAGCCGGCACAGATACGCAGTATTTT.